This paragraph covers one T cell receptor beta chain sequence. Generated by immunoSEQ multiplex PCR, the TCRdb table keeps only in-frame clones and is missing some. Of 250,000 to 300,000 clones listed, 86% are singletons. The sample is drawn from a study of blood T cell repertoires in COVID-19. Germline-derived CDR1 and CDR2 are GTSNPN and SVGIG (reference sequence). The CDR3 consists of 16 residues. Trimming cost V 2 bases and J 0 bases; bases outside gene matches: 6. The chain uses TRBV30 and TRBJ1-5; 8 bases agree with TRBD1. Sequencing was done on a sample of peripheral blood. The origin of this receptor is a woman aged 70 to 79 with COVID-19, enrolled during active disease. The CDR3 sequence: CAWSYRGAYSNQPQHF. The CDR3 nucleotides are TGTGCCTGGAGTTACAGGGGGGCGTATAGCAATCAGCCCCAGCATTTT.